This T cell receptor beta chain originates from a study of blood T cell repertoires in COVID-19. For the study at large: From the United States, Italy and Spain came samples of acute and convalescent COVID-19.

V was clipped by 3 bases and J by 6 bases, with 12 bases between them. The CDR3 is 13 residues long. Germline CDR1 reads DFQATT; CDR2 reads SNEGSKA (reference sequence). This clone was seen ten or more times. In the source study's methods: Amplification from reference gene primers served as the basis for estimated nucleated cell counts. Measured with immunoSEQ multiplex PCR; TCRdb has only the in-frame clones, and not every one. V and J calls and clone size are those listed in that table; D and trimming were worked out from the DNA. Of 650,000 to 800,000 clones listed, approximately 90% are singletons.

Material for sequencing was peripheral blood. The chain is built from TRBV20-1 and TRBJ1-3; TRBD1 might be the D (5 bases). The receptor was derived from a woman under 30 with acute or convalescent COVID-19. The CDR3 loop is CSASWGDLNTIYF. CDR3 DNA sequence: TGCAGTGCTAGTTGGGGGGATTTAAACACCATATATTTT.